This T cell receptor beta chain is drawn from a study of blood T cell repertoires in COVID-19. Across the study: PBMCs, B-cell-depleted T cells, or T cells provided the cDNA or gDNA that made up the material.

CDR3 length equals 11 residues. The V and J ends lost 3 bases and 8 bases respectively, with 4 bases between them. In the original analysis: Amplification of reference gene primers provided the estimated nucleated cell counts. Libraries were prepared by immunoSEQ multiplex PCR; TCRdb keeps only in-frame clonotypes and omits some of them. V and J calls and clone size are as listed in that table; D and trimming were resolved from the DNA. This table has 120,000 to 150,000 clones, about 87% appearing once. Sequenced material: peripheral blood. The chain employs TRBV12-3 or TRBV12-4 and TRBJ1-4; D unclear. The sequence was obtained from a woman between 45 and 65 years old with active or convalescent COVID-19. CDR3: CASSLEEKLFF. The CDR3 bases are TGTGCCAGCAGTTTGGAGGAAAAACTGTTTTTT.